The clone carrying this TCR beta chain was seen a single time. Its specificity is not known. The source of the sample is a study of HIV-infected patients and healthy controls. Overall study results and limits: HIV-associated CDR3 frequencies dropped significantly during therapy; CMV-associated ones, mostly rising, changed nonsignificantly. Untreated HIV+ repertoires had roughly threefold fewer distinct CDR3s and lower Shannon diversity than healthy controls.

Reverse transcription used approximately 500 ng RNA and constant-region primers for alpha and beta. Alpha and beta chain libraries were made separately by chain-specific third strand synthesis with multiplexing indices. The cDNA received a 5' RACE adapter containing a random hexamer plus an SP2 sequencing primer site. MiXCR, run by TCRdb on the 5' RACE reads, gives a single entry per CDR3 protein. Of about 19,000 distinct CDR3 sequences listed, approximately 9% are singletons. Between the trimmed V and J ends, which lost 3 bases and 3 bases, there was a span of 10 bases. From germline, CDR1 is SGHRS and CDR2 YFSETQ. The length of the CDR3 is 13 residues. The repertoire came from unfractionated whole blood and reflected all unsorted peripheral T cells. RNA came from approximately 2.6 ml of peripheral blood.

The gene calls are TRBV5-1 and TRBJ2-7; tentative D call: TRBD1 (5 bases). The sequencing sample was made of blood. The sequence came from an adult in good health. The DNA for the CDR3 is TGCGCCAGCAGCTCATACCAGGGCTACGAGCAGTACTTC. Translation: CASSSYQGYEQYF.